This passage covers 26 T cell receptor beta chains from one sample sequenced in a study of shared clonotypes between healthy human individuals. Assay: immunoSEQ multiplex PCR; the TCRdb copy retains only in-frame clones and omits some. The data show a few million clones, approximately 94% seen once. The sample comprised naive CD4+ T cells sorted from blood. Sample subset: CD45RA+ positively selected. Every receptor here comes from a young man in good health.

Comments on this clone: Different DNA sequences within this sample yield the same CDR3. The chain carries TRBV4-1 and TRBJ2-3; D may be TRBD1 (6 bases). The CDR3 sequence is 13 residues long. The V end lost 0 bases, the J end lost 5 bases, and 6 bases lay between the germline ends. Germline V gives CDR1 MGHRA, CDR2 YSYEKL. CDR3 protein: CASSQDRGDTQYF. The CDR3 DNA is TGCGCCAGCAGCCAAGACAGGGGAGATACGCAGTATTTT.

The CDR3 DNA reads TGTGCCAGCAGCAAGGGGAAGGCCTTCACCGGGGAGCTGTTTTTT. Amino acid sequence: CASSKGKAFTGELFF. The genes are TRBV6-5 and TRBJ2-2; perhaps TRBD1 as D (5 bases). CDR1 is MNHEY and CDR2 is SVGAGI in the germline V gene. V lost 6 bases and J 4 bases, leaving 15 bases between the germline ends. The CDR3 is made up of 15 amino acids.

The chain combines TRBV5-4 with TRBJ2-3; no definite D call. Trimming pared 0 bases from V and 5 bases from J, leaving 7 bases between. The CDR3 sequence is 13 residues long. Germline V lookup: CDR1 SGHNT, CDR2 YYREEE (reference sequence). The CDR3, as DNA: TGTGCCAGCAGCTTGGCCCTGCGAGATACGCAGTATTTT. Amino acid sequence: CASSLALRDTQYF. Full variable domain (remainder filled in from reference TRBV5-4 and TRBJ2-3): ETGVTQSPTHLIKTRGQQVTLRCSSQSGHNTVSWYQQALGQGPQFIFQYYREEENGRGNFPPRFSGLQFPNYSSELNVNALELDDSALYLCASSLALRDTQYFGPGTRLTVL.

The chain uses TRBV18 and TRBJ2-7; a weak D match, TRBD1 (5 bases). V lost 3 bases to trimming and J lost 0 bases, with 15 bases between them. From germline, CDR1 is KGHSH and CDR2 LQKENI. This CDR3 spans 16 amino acids. Here the CDR3 DNA reads TGTGCCAGCTCACCGCGACAGTTGCTAGGCTCCTACGAGCAGTACTTC. Translated, it gives CASSPRQLLGSYEQYF.

The chain is built from TRBV11-2 and TRBJ1-2; D unclear. V gave up 1 base and J gave up 4 bases, with 16 bases separating them. Germline CDR1 and CDR2: SGHAT and FQNNGV. This CDR3 is built from 16 residues. The CDR3 protein is CASSLGGATLVYGYTF. CDR3 bases: TGTGCCAGCAGCTTAGGGGGAGCCACCCTTGTCTATGGCTACACCTTC.

This clone was found a few times. The chain links TRBV5-6 to TRBJ1-6; 7 bases match TRBD1. The CDR3 contains 15 residues. Per the germline V gene, CDR1 is SGHDT and CDR2 is YYEEEE. With V trimmed by 4 bases and J by 5 bases, 6 bases remained unmatched. The CDR3 spells CASSLGQANNSPLHF. The DNA for the CDR3 is TGTGCCAGCAGCCTTGGACAGGCCAATAATTCACCCCTCCACTTT.

V and J are TRBV6-1 and TRBJ1-1; D unresolved. The V gene lost 6 bases and the J gene lost 3 bases, with 14 bases spanning the gap. CDR3 length equals 14 residues. Germline CDR1 is MNHNS and CDR2 is SASEGT. CDR3 in DNA: TGTGCCAGCAGCCAGGTGGTAGGGTACACTGAAGCTTTCTTT. Translation gives CASSQVVGYTEAFF.

The rearrangement uses TRBV19 and TRBJ2-7; TRBD2 matches 9 bases. From germline, CDR1 is LNHDA and CDR2 SQIVND (reference sequence). V dropped 10 bases and J dropped 3; count of bases not matched to a gene: 19. The CDR3 consists of 17 residues. This CDR3 is CATDLEGVGLAHYEQYF. The CDR3, as DNA: TGTGCCACGGATTTGGAGGGGGTTGGACTAGCGCACTACGAGCAGTACTTC.

The J gene is TRBJ2-3, the V gene TRBV11-2; TRBD2 is a possible D gene (5 bases). From germline, CDR1 is SGHAT and CDR2 FQNNGV. The CDR3 runs to 15 residues. Trimming stripped 6 bases from V and 0 bases from J, with 13 bases between. This CDR3 is CASRAIGVSTDTQYF. The CDR3 coding sequence is TGTGCCAGCAGAGCCATCGGGGTCAGCACAGATACGCAGTATTTT. The variable domain in full, with the rest retrieved from reference TRBV11-2 and TRBJ2-3, is EAGVAQSPRYKIIEKRQSVAFWCNPISGHATLYWYQQILGQGPKLLIQFQNNGVVDDSQLPKDRFSAERLKGVDSTLKIQPAKLEDSAVYLCASRAIGVSTDTQYFGPGTRLTVL.

The V and J genes are TRBV29-1 and TRBJ2-1, with 11 bases lining up with TRBD1. Germline values: CDR1 SQVTM, CDR2 ANQGSEA. CDR3 length: 13 residues. V shed 7 bases and J 5 bases; nucleotides not matched to a gene: 4. In nucleotides, the CDR3 is TGCAGCGAGGGACAGGGGGGGAACAATGAGCAGTTCTTC. Its protein is CSEGQGGNNEQFF.

The chain couples TRBV2 to TRBJ1-2; D unresolved. Germline loops: CDR1 SNHLY, CDR2 FYNNEI. Trimming removed 0 bases at V and 0 bases at J, with 11 bases between. CDR3 length: 16 amino acids. CDR3 DNA sequence: TGTGCCAGCAGTGAAGCGGGAACAACGTCTAACTATGGCTACACCTTC. Protein product: CASSEAGTTSNYGYTF.

The V gene is TRBV6-5, the J gene TRBJ2-7; 10 bases fit TRBD2. V was pared by 4 bases and J by 5 bases, with 5 bases of the junction left unmatched. From germline, CDR1 is MNHEY and CDR2 SVGAGI. The CDR3 extends over 14 amino acids. The CDR3 bases are TGTGCCAGCAGTTCGGGACTAGCGTACCACGAGCAGTACTTC. This gives the protein CASSSGLAYHEQYF.

About this clone itself: This CDR3 is also generated by other DNA sequences in the sample. This chain uses TRBV7-3 with TRBJ1-2; 8 bases map to TRBD1. The CDR3 extends over 13 amino acids. V gave up 5 bases and J gave up 4 bases; unmatched junction bases: 3. The V gene's germline CDR1 is SGHTA and CDR2 FQGTGA. The CDR3 loop is CASSPGQGYGYTF. The CDR3 DNA follows: TGTGCCAGCAGCCCTGGACAGGGCTATGGCTACACCTTC.

This chain links TRBV11-2 with TRBJ2-7, with D perhaps being TRBD1 or TRBD2 (5 bases each). CDR1 is SGHAT, CDR2 FQNNGV, per germline. Trimming cost V 5 bases and J 1 base, with 18 bases left between them. The CDR3 is 16 amino acids. CDR3 in DNA: TGTGCCAGCAGCCCCACAATAGGGACCCTTTCCTACGAGCAGTACTTC. This sequence encodes CASSPTIGTLSYEQYF.

This chain links TRBV18 with TRBJ1-1; the D is unclear. With 3 bases removed from V and 8 bases from J, the gap between germline ends came to 10 bases. Germline lookup yields CDR1 KGHSH and CDR2 LQKENI. The CDR3 totals 12 residues. The CDR3 bases are TGTGCCAGCTCACCCCAGGACCGAGAAGCTTTCTTT. Translation gives CASSPQDREAFF.

The J gene is TRBJ1-2, the V gene TRBV9, with a possible D match to TRBD1 (5 bases). Germline-derived CDR1 and CDR2 are SGDLS and YYNGEE. V dropped 4 bases and J dropped 7 bases, with 14 bases sitting between them. This CDR3 is built from 13 residues. The CDR3 region has the DNA TGTGCCAGCAGCCCCCGGGCAGGGTCTGGCTACACCTTC. It is translated as CASSPRAGSGYTF.

V and J are TRBV6-5 and TRBJ2-3; perhaps TRBD2 as D (5 bases). The germline gives CDR1 MNHEY, CDR2 SVGAGI. V gave up 3 bases and J gave up 0 bases, with 10 bases separating them. The CDR3 has 15 amino acids. CDR3 nucleotides: TGTGCCAGCAGTTATCGCGGGCAGAGCACAGATACGCAGTATTTT. Translation: CASSYRGQSTDTQYF.

In regard to this clone: The identical CDR3 is also encoded by other nucleotide sequences in the sample. The chain couples TRBV11-2 to TRBJ2-7; a weak D match, TRBD1 (7 bases). Trimming removed 1 base at V and 6 bases at J, with 10 bases between. The V gene's germline CDR1 is SGHAT and CDR2 FQNNGV. This CDR3 is built from 13 residues. The CDR3 nucleotides read TGTGCCAGCAGCTTAGGACAGGGAGGCGAGCAGTACTTC. This sequence encodes CASSLGQGGEQYF. The complete variable domain, with remaining parts taken from reference TRBV11-2 and TRBJ2-7, reads EAGVAQSPRYKIIEKRQSVAFWCNPISGHATLYWYQQILGQGPKLLIQFQNNGVVDDSQLPKDRFSAERLKGVDSTLKIQPAKLEDSAVYLCASSLGQGGEQYFGPGTRLTVT.

CDR3 DNA sequence: TGTGCCAGCAGTGCCGGGGGGAGGGATGAGCAGTTCTTC. It codes for CASSAGGRDEQFF. The chain carries TRBV27 and TRBJ2-1; 7 nucleotides align to TRBD2. The germline V gene encodes CDR1 MNHEY and CDR2 SMNVEV (reference sequence). This CDR3 has 13 residues. The ends lost 5 bases at V and 8 bases at J; junction bases unmatched: 6.

A few counts support this clone. This sample includes further DNA sequences coding for the same CDR3. The chain recombines TRBV12-5 with TRBJ2-3; tentative D call: TRBD1 (5 bases). Trimming removed 0 bases from V and 4 bases from J, with 5 bases in between. Germline V lookup: CDR1 LGHNT, CDR2 FRNRAP. The CDR3 totals 13 residues. The CDR3 here is CASGLVGADTQYF. The CDR3 DNA follows: TGTGCTAGTGGTTTGGTAGGGGCAGATACGCAGTATTTT.

The CDR3 region is CASSSRDKNYGYTF. Written as DNA, the CDR3 is TGTGCCAGCAGTTCACGGGATAAGAACTATGGCTACACCTTC. V and J are TRBV6-5 and TRBJ1-2; D not certain. The CDR3 runs 14 residues. From germline, CDR1 is MNHEY and CDR2 SVGAGI. V was shortened by 4 bases and J by 2 bases, with 11 bases between the two germline ends.

V and J are TRBV6-5 and TRBJ1-6; no clear D. V was trimmed by 6 bases and J by 0 bases, leaving 9 bases between them. This CDR3 region has 15 residues. Looked up from germline, CDR1 is MNHEY and CDR2 is SVGAGI. The chain's CDR3 is CASRPTSSYNSPLHF. The CDR3 DNA reads TGTGCCAGCAGGCCGACGAGCTCCTATAATTCACCCCTCCACTTT.

The chain has TRBV6-5 and TRBJ2-7; 10 bases map to TRBD1. The CDR3 sequence is 13 residues long. From germline, CDR1 is MNHEY and CDR2 SVGAGI. V dropped 5 bases and J dropped 6; count of bases not matched to a gene: 4. The chain's CDR3 is CASSMTGGIEQYF. For the CDR3, the DNA is TGTGCCAGCAGTATGACAGGGGGCATCGAGCAGTACTTC.

This clone showed up just a few times. The chain employs TRBV27 and TRBJ2-3; 7 bases are a match to TRBD2. The germline V gene has CDR1 MNHEY and CDR2 SMNVEV (reference sequence). J was trimmed by 0 bases and V by 4 bases; bases with no gene match: 7. The CDR3 runs 16 residues. The CDR3 loop reads CASSSQERGSTDTQYF. The CDR3 DNA is TGTGCCAGCAGTTCCCAAGAGCGGGGTAGCACAGATACGCAGTATTTT.

The chain is built from TRBV6-4 and TRBJ1-2; D call uncertain. The ends were cut back, 3 bases at V and 4 bases at J, with 15 bases in the middle. Germline V gene lookup returns CDR1 MRHNA and CDR2 SNTAGT. The CDR3 totals 15 residues. The CDR3 DNA sequence: TGTGCCAGCAGTGAGGGTCCCCGAGCCCCCTATGGCTACACCTTC. Its translation: CASSEGPRAPYGYTF.

V is TRBV10-3 and J is TRBJ2-1, with a weak D call TRBD2 (5 bases). The germline gives CDR1 ENHRY, CDR2 SYGVKD. This CDR3 spans 13 amino acids. With 8 bases removed from V and 2 bases from J, the gap between germline ends came to 10 bases. CDR3 bases: TGTGCCATCTCCGGGGTAACCTACAATGAGCAGTTCTTC. It yields the protein CAISGVTYNEQFF.